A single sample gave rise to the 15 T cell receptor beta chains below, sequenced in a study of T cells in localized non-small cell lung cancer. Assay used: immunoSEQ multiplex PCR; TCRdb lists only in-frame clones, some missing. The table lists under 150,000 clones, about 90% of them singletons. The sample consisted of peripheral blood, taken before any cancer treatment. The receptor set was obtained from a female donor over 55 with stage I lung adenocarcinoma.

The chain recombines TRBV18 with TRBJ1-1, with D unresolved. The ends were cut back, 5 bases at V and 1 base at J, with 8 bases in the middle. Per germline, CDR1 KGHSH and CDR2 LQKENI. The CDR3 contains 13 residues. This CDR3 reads CASSSVSNTEAFF. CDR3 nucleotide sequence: TGTGCCAGCTCATCGGTCTCGAACACTGAAGCTTTCTTT.

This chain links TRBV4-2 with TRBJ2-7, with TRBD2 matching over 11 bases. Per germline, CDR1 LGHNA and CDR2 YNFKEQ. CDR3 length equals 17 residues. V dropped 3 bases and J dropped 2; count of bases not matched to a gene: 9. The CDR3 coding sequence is TGTGCCAGCAGCCAGGAGGGGGGACTAGCGGCAACCTACGAGCAGTACTTC. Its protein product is CASSQEGGLAATYEQYF.

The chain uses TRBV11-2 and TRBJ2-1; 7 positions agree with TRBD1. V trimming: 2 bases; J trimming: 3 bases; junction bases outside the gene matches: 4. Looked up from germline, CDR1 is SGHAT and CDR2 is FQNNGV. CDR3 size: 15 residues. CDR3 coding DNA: TGTGCCAGCAGCTTAACCCGGGACAGCTACAATGAGCAGTTCTTC. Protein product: CASSLTRDSYNEQFF.

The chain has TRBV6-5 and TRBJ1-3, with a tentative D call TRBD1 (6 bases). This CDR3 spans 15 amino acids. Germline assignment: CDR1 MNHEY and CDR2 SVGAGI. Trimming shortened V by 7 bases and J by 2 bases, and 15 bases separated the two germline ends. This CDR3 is CASTEGGTTGNTIYF. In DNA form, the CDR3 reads TGTGCCAGCACCGAAGGGGGGACTACTGGAAACACCATATATTTT.

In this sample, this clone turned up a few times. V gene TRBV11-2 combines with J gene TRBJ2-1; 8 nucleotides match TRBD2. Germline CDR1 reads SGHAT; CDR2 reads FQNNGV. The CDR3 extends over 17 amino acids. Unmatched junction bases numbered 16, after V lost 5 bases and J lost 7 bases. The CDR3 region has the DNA TGTGCCAGCAGCCCCATCCCCGGCGGGAGGTTTGCGAATGAGCAGTTCTTC. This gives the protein CASSPIPGGRFANEQFF.

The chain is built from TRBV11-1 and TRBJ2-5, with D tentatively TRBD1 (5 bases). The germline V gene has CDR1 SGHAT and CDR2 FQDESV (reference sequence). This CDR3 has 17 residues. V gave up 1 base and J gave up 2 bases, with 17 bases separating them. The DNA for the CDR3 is TGTGCCAGCAGCTTAGGAGCCCGACAGCCTCTACAAGAGACCCAGTACTTC. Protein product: CASSLGARQPLQETQYF.

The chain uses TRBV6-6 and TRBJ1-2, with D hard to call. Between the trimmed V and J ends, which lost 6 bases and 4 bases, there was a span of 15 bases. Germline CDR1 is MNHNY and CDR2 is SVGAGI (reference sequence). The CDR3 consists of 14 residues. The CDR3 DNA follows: TGTGCCAGCAGGCTCAGCCCAGGTTCCTATGGCTACACCTTC. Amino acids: CASRLSPGSYGYTF.

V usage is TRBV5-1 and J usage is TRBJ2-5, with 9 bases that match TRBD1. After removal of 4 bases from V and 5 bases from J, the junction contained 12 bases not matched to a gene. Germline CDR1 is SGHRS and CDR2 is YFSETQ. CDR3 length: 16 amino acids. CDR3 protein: CASSPAGTGFWETQYF. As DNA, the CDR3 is TGCGCCAGCAGCCCGGCCGGGACAGGGTTCTGGGAGACCCAGTACTTC.

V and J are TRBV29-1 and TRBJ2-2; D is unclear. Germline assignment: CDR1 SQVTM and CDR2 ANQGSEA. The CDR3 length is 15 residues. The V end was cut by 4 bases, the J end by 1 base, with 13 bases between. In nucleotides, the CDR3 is TGCAGCGTTGGTAGACTCCTTCTGAACACCGGGGAGCTGTTTTTT. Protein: CSVGRLLLNTGELFF.

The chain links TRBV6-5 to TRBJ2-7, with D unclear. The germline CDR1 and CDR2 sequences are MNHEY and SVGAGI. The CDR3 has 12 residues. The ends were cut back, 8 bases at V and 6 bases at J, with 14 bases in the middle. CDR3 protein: CASWSPPLEQYF. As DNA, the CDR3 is TGTGCCAGCTGGTCTCCCCCCCTCGAGCAGTACTTC.

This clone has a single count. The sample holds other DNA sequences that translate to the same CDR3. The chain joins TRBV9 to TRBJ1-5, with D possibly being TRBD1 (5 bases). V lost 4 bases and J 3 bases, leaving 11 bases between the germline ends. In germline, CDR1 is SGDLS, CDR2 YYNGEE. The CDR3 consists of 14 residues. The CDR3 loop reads CASSLRGDNQPQHF. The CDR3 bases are TGTGCCAGCAGCTTAAGAGGGGACAATCAGCCCCAGCATTTT.

CDR3 in amino acids: CSVEELYGYTF. The DNA of the CDR3 is TGCAGCGTTGAAGAACTCTATGGCTACACCTTC. The chain links TRBV29-1 to TRBJ1-2; D call uncertain. The CDR3 extends over 11 amino acids. The germline V gene encodes CDR1 SQVTM and CDR2 ANQGSEA. The V end lost 0 bases, the J end lost 4 bases, and 3 bases lay between the germline ends.

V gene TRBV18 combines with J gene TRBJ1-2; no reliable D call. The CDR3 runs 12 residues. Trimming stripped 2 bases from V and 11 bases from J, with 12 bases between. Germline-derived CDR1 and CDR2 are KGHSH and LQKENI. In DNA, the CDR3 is TGTGCCAGCTCACCAGGGGTCCTAGTTTACACCTTC. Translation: CASSPGVLVYTF.

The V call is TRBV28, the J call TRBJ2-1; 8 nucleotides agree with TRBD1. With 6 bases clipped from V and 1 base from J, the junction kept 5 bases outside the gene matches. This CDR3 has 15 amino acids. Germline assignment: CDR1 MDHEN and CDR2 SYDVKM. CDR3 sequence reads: CASRNRGISYNEQFF. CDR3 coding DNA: TGTGCCAGCAGAAACAGGGGGATATCCTACAATGAGCAGTTCTTC.

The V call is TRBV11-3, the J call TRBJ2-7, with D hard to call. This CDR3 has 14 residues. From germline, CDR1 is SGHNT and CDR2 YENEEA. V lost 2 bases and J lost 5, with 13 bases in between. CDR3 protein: CASSLYLGLHEQYF. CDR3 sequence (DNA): TGTGCCAGCAGCTTATATCTGGGGTTGCACGAGCAGTACTTC. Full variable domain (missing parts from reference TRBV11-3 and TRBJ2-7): EAGVVQSPRYKIIEKKQPVAFWCNPISGHNTLYWYLQNLGQGPELLIRYENEEAVDDSQLPKDRFSAERLKGVDSTLKIQPAELGDSAVYLCASSLYLGLHEQYFGPGTRLTVT.